This T cell receptor beta chain was identified in a study of blood T cell repertoires in COVID-19. About the research overall: In each case, the material was cDNA or gDNA derived from T cells, B-cell-depleted T cells, or PBMCs.

TCRdb's copy holds only in-frame clones and misses some; the assay was immunoSEQ multiplex PCR. This repertoire shows 230,000 or so clones, about 85% found once; its top ten account for about 2.4%. CDR3 length equals 14 residues. The germline V gene has CDR1 SGHTA and CDR2 FQGTGA. V was cut by 0 bases and J by 4 bases, with 9 bases left in between. Sequencing input: PBMCs or T cells enriched from blood (not recorded which). The rearrangement uses TRBV7-3 and TRBJ1-1, with D hard to call. The receptor's source is a woman aged 30 to 39 who had recovered from COVID-19. The CDR3 spells CASSLTGGLTEAFF. The CDR3 coding sequence is TGTGCCAGCAGCTTAACGGGAGGGCTCACTGAAGCTTTCTTT.